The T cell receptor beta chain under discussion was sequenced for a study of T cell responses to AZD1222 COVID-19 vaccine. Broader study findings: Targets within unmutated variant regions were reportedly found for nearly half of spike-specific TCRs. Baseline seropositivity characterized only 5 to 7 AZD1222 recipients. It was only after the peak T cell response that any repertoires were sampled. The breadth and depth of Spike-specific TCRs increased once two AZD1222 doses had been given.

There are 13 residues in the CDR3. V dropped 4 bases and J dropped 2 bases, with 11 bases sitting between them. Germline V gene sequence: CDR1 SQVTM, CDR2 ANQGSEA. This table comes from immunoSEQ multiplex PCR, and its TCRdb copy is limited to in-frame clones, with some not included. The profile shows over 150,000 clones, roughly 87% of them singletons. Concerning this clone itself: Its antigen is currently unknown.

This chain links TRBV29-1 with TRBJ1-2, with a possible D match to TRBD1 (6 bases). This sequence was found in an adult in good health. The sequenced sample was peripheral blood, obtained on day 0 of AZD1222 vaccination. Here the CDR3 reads CSVVGRGNYGYTF. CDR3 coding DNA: TGCAGCGTTGTCGGCAGGGGAAACTATGGCTACACCTTC.